Presented here are 28 T cell receptor beta chains from one specimen sequenced in a study of blood T cell repertoires in COVID-19. Sequencing used immunoSEQ multiplex PCR; TCRdb keeps in-frame clones, though not all of them. The sample includes about 210,000 clones, roughly four fifths seen only once; the top ten take under 3%. What was sequenced was peripheral blood. The receptors were sampled from a woman in her thirties or forties with active or convalescent COVID-19.

The chain is built from TRBV2 and TRBJ2-3, with D tentatively TRBD2 (7 bases). The CDR3 has 14 amino acids. Germline V gene lookup returns CDR1 SNHLY and CDR2 FYNNEI. V lost 5 bases and J lost 6, with 15 bases in between. The CDR3 coding sequence is TGTGCCAGCAGTAGGGGGGGCGCAGGGGATACGCAGTATTTT. Amino acid sequence: CASSRGGAGDTQYF.

The V and J genes are TRBV10-3 and TRBJ2-3, with D unclear. The CDR3 length is 14 residues. The V gene lost 8 bases and the J gene lost 1 base, with 13 bases spanning the gap. Germline V gene sequence: CDR1 ENHRY, CDR2 SYGVKD. The CDR3 nucleotides read TGTGCCATCGGCGCTAGTTCGGGCACAGATACGCAGTATTTT. It yields the protein CAIGASSGTDTQYF.

The chain has TRBV19 and TRBJ1-4, with 7 positions matching TRBD1. The length of the CDR3 is 15 residues. Germline V CDR1 and CDR2: LNHDA, SQIVND (reference sequence). With V trimmed by 7 bases and J by 8 bases, 13 bases remained unmatched. The DNA for the CDR3 is TGTGCCAGTAAAATTTACAGGGGAAGTGGAGAAAAACTGTTTTTT. It encodes CASKIYRGSGEKLFF.

This chain links TRBV30 with TRBJ2-2, with D maybe TRBD1 (5 bases). Trimming left V 3 bases short and J 3 bases short, with 8 bases between. This CDR3 is built from 13 residues. Per germline, CDR1 GTSNPN and CDR2 SVGIG (reference sequence). CDR3 residues: CAWSFRDTGELFF. The CDR3 DNA is TGTGCCTGGAGCTTCAGGGACACCGGGGAGCTGTTTTTT. The full variable domain, its missing parts supplied by reference TRBV30 and TRBJ2-2, is SQTIHQWPATLVQPVGSPLSLECTVEGTSNPNLYWYRQAAGRGLQLLFYSVGIGQISSEVPQNLSASRPQDRQFILSSKKLLLSDSGFYLCAWSFRDTGELFFGEGSRLTVL.

V and J are TRBV11-2 and TRBJ2-7; 9 positions agree with TRBD1. The CDR3 extends over 13 amino acids. The germline V gene encodes CDR1 SGHAT and CDR2 FQNNGV. V trimming: 4 bases; J trimming: 3 bases; junction bases outside the gene matches: 1. DNA for the CDR3: TGTGCCAGCAGCTCGACAGGGGGCTACGAGCAGTACTTC. This gives the protein CASSSTGGYEQYF.

CDR3 in amino acids: CASRSRDSVDHEQFF. The CDR3 DNA is TGTGCCAGCAGGAGCCGGGACAGCGTCGACCATGAGCAGTTCTTC. The chain couples TRBV3-1 (or the pseudogene TRBV3-2) to TRBJ2-1, with TRBD1 matching over 7 bases. The CDR3 is 15 residues long. Germline values: CDR1 LGHDT, CDR2 YNNKEL (reference sequence). The trim removed 6 bases at V and 8 bases at J, leaving 13 bases unmatched.

In its sample, this clone was seen a few times. V gene TRBV5-1 combines with J gene TRBJ1-1; 8 bases map to TRBD1. The CDR3 runs to 14 residues. With V trimmed by 5 bases and J by 4 bases, 7 bases remained unmatched. CDR1 is SGHRS, CDR2 YFSETQ, per germline. The CDR3 reads CASSRQGWGTEAFF. In DNA form, the CDR3 reads TGCGCCAGCAGTCGACAGGGGTGGGGCACTGAAGCTTTCTTT.

This clone was seen just once. This rearrangement joins TRBV9 to TRBJ1-2; tentative D call: TRBD1 (5 bases). Germline-derived CDR1 and CDR2 are SGDLS and YYNGEE. V gave up 4 bases and J gave up 5 bases, with 12 bases separating them. This CDR3 has 13 residues. The CDR3 nucleotides are TGTGCCAGCAGCTCGGGACTTTTGTATGGCTACACCTTC. It specifies CASSSGLLYGYTF.

This chain connects TRBV10-2 to TRBJ1-2; TRBD1 matches at 9 bases. This CDR3 has 13 residues. Germline V lookup: CDR1 WSHSY, CDR2 SAAADI. Trimming at V came to 5 bases and at J to 8 bases, leaving 6 bases not matched to a gene. The CDR3: CASSPGTGRGYTF. For the CDR3, the DNA is TGCGCCAGCAGTCCGGGGACAGGGCGCGGCTACACCTTC.

The chain recombines TRBV19 with TRBJ1-2; TRBD1 aligns across 9 bases. CDR1 and CDR2 (germline): LNHDA, SQIVND (reference sequence). Trimming took 6 bases from V and 4 from J; bases not matched to a gene: 6. This CDR3 is built from 14 residues. CDR3 in DNA: TGTGCCAGTAGGGGGTTGGACAGGGGCTATGGCTACACCTTC. Its protein product is CASRGLDRGYGYTF.

This chain joins TRBV19 and TRBJ1-2; 9 bases are shared with TRBD1. The CDR3 extends over 11 amino acids. Looked up from germline, CDR1 is LNHDA and CDR2 is SQIVND (reference sequence). V gave up 9 bases and J gave up 6 bases; unmatched junction bases: 2. The CDR3 is CASDRGDGYTF. The DNA for the CDR3 is TGTGCCAGCGACAGGGGGGATGGCTACACCTTC.

The CDR3 loop reads CASSLVPTGLVPNEQFF. CDR3 in DNA: TGTGCCAGCAGTCTGGTCCCCACGGGACTAGTCCCTAATGAGCAGTTCTTC. The chain is built from TRBV7-6 and TRBJ2-1, with 8 nucleotides matching TRBD2. The ends lost 6 bases at V and 7 bases at J; junction bases unmatched: 17. The CDR3 consists of 17 residues. Germline V gene data show CDR1 as SGHVS and CDR2 as FNYEAQ.

The chain has TRBV3-1 (or the pseudogene TRBV3-2) and TRBJ1-1, with unresolved D. Trimming left V 4 bases short and J 1 base short, with 7 bases between. The CDR3 runs 13 residues. Germline loops: CDR1 LGHDT, CDR2 YNNKEL (reference sequence). The CDR3 here is CASSLNRNTEAFF. CDR3 DNA: TGTGCCAGCAGCCTTAATAGGAACACTGAAGCTTTCTTT.

Of note for this clone: One end of the junction is discordant with germline, which a read error may explain. The rearrangement uses TRBV7-9 and TRBJ2-7; the match to TRBD2 covers 10 bases. The CDR3 extends over 14 amino acids. Germline V gives CDR1 SEHNR, CDR2 FQNEAQ (reference sequence). Written as DNA, the CDR3 is TGTGCCAGCAGCGTAGCGGGGGGCTCCTACGAGCAGTACTTC. This translates into CASSVAGGSYEQYF.

This clone has a single count. Within the sample, other DNA sequences also encode this same CDR3. J is TRBJ2-7 and V is TRBV27, with 7 bases matching TRBD2. This CDR3 is built from 14 residues. V shed 5 bases, J shed 7 bases, and the junction held 11 bases outside the gene matches. CDR1 is MNHEY, CDR2 SMNVEV, per germline (reference sequence). In DNA form, the CDR3 reads TGTGCCAGCAGTACGGGGGGAAACCAGTATGAGCAGTACTTC. This codes for CASSTGGNQYEQYF.

This chain uses TRBV7-6 with TRBJ2-7, with 7 bases aligning to TRBD1. The CDR3 covers 15 residues. CDR1 is SGHVS, CDR2 FNYEAQ, per germline. V trimming: 5 bases; J trimming: 0 bases; junction bases outside the gene matches: 7. The CDR3 coding sequence is TGTGCCAGCAGCCCCCGGGACAGCGCCTCCTACGAGCAGTACTTC. This sequence encodes CASSPRDSASYEQYF.

This clone was counted a single time. The J gene is TRBJ2-7, the V gene TRBV18; TRBD1 matches 11 bases. V shed 3 bases, J shed 0 bases, and the junction held 1 base outside the gene matches. Germline assignment: CDR1 KGHSH and CDR2 LQKENI. The CDR3 runs to 15 residues. Written as DNA, the CDR3 is TGTGCCAGCTCACCTGGACAGGGGGCCTCCTACGAGCAGTACTTC. Translation: CASSPGQGASYEQYF.

This clone was detected once. This may stem from a read error, because a much larger clone lies one nucleotide away. The J gene is TRBJ2-3, the V gene TRBV6-5; D possibly corresponds to TRBD2 (6 bases). The CDR3 contains 13 residues. Trimming shortened V by 5 bases and J by 3 bases, and 9 bases separated the two germline ends. The germline V gene has CDR1 MNHEY and CDR2 SVGAGI. The CDR3 reads CASSRLGTDTQYF. CDR3 DNA sequence: TGTGCCAGCAGTCGACTAGGGACAGATACGCAGTATTTT.

The chain is built from TRBV11-2 and TRBJ2-5, with TRBD1 matching 10 bases. Germline V gives CDR1 SGHAT, CDR2 FQNNGV. The CDR3 is 17 residues long. V shed 1 base and J 6 bases; nucleotides not matched to a gene: 11. The CDR3 loop reads CASSLVGWGTGAQTQYF. CDR3 sequence (DNA): TGTGCCAGCAGCTTAGTAGGTTGGGGGACAGGGGCCCAGACCCAGTACTTC.

The gene calls are TRBV7-3 and TRBJ2-1, with TRBD2 matching 11 bases. This CDR3 has 14 residues. Germline CDR1 SGHTA, CDR2 FQGTGA. The J segment lost 10 bases and the V segment lost 4 bases, leaving 6 bases of the junction unmatched. CDR3 in amino acids: CASSSTSGGWEQFF. The CDR3 nucleotides are TGTGCCAGCAGCTCCACTAGCGGGGGCTGGGAGCAGTTCTTC.

V is TRBV6-4 and J is TRBJ1-1; D unresolved. From germline, CDR1 is MRHNA and CDR2 SNTAGT. The CDR3 extends over 15 amino acids. V was clipped by 1 base and J by 0 bases, with 9 bases between them. CDR3 nucleotides: TGTGCCAGCAGTGACTTATGGCAGATGAACACTGAAGCTTTCTTT. Protein product: CASSDLWQMNTEAFF.

The chain links TRBV7-2 to TRBJ2-1; 15 positions match TRBD2. CDR3 size: 19 residues. J lost 2 bases, V lost 3 bases, and 8 bases had no gene match. Germline V gene data show CDR1 as SGHTA and CDR2 as FQGNSA. The CDR3 bases are TGTGCCAGCAGCTTCCCGGGACTAGCGGGAGGACTCCCCTACAATGAGCAGTTCTTC. It encodes CASSFPGLAGGLPYNEQFF.

This clone turned up a few times. This sequence joins TRBV7-9 and TRBJ2-6; D perhaps matches TRBD2 (5 bases). Germline values: CDR1 SEHNR, CDR2 FQNEAQ (reference sequence). The V end lost 0 bases, the J end lost 4 bases, and 7 bases lay between the germline ends. The CDR3 covers 15 residues. The CDR3 sequence: CASSLAGAGANVLTF. The CDR3 region has the DNA TGTGCCAGCAGCTTAGCGGGAGCCGGGGCCAACGTCCTGACTTTC.

This clone occurred once. This chain links TRBV19 with TRBJ2-3; 14 bases agree with TRBD2. Germline CDR1 is LNHDA and CDR2 is SQIVND (reference sequence). The CDR3 consists of 16 residues. The trim removed 5 bases at V and 8 bases at J, leaving 9 bases unmatched. In DNA, the CDR3 is TGTGCCAGTAGTCCGGGGACTAGCGGGGGTAGCGGTACGCAGTATTTT. Protein sequence: CASSPGTSGGSGTQYF.

The genes are TRBV19 and TRBJ1-2; weak D call: TRBD1 (6 bases). The CDR3 has 15 residues. The V gene's germline CDR1 is LNHDA and CDR2 SQIVND (reference sequence). The V end lost 3 bases, the J end lost 4 bases, and 15 bases lay between the germline ends. The CDR3, as DNA: TGTGCCAGTAGTATTGGCCAGGGGACCTCCTATGGCTACACCTTC. Its translation: CASSIGQGTSYGYTF. The whole variable domain, filled in from reference TRBV19 and TRBJ1-2, reads DGGITQSPKYLFRKEGQNVTLSCEQNLNHDAMYWYRQDPGQGLRLIYYSQIVNDFQKGDIAEGYSVSREKKESFPLTVTSAQKNPTAFYLCASSIGQGTSYGYTFGSGTRLTVV.

The chain couples TRBV7-9 to TRBJ2-3; D possibly corresponds to TRBD1 (5 bases). Per germline, CDR1 SEHNR and CDR2 FQNEAQ (reference sequence). V was clipped by 1 base and J by 3 bases, with 11 bases between them. This CDR3 contains 15 residues. CDR3 DNA sequence: TGTGCCAGCAGCTTAGATGGGGCGCCGACAGATACGCAGTATTTT. Protein sequence: CASSLDGAPTDTQYF.

The CDR3: CASSVGTGSFNTEAFF. CDR3 DNA sequence: TGTGCCAGCAGCGTGGGGACAGGGTCCTTCAACACTGAAGCTTTCTTT. The gene calls are TRBV9 and TRBJ1-1; 9 bases align to TRBD1. This CDR3 region has 16 residues. V dropped 2 bases and J dropped 2; count of bases not matched to a gene: 7. From germline, CDR1 is SGDLS and CDR2 YYNGEE.

The CDR3 is CSARGPSYEQYF. The CDR3 nucleotides are TGCAGCGCCCGCGGCCCGTCCTACGAGCAGTACTTC. V gene TRBV29-1 combines with J gene TRBJ2-7; D uncertain. Deletions cut 7 bases from V and 1 base from J, with 11 bases between. The CDR3 is 12 residues long. Germline V gene lookup returns CDR1 SQVTM and CDR2 ANQGSEA.